This T cell receptor (beta chain) comes out of a study of blood T cell repertoires in COVID-19. Sequencing was performed with immunoSEQ multiplex PCR; in TCRdb, only in-frame clones are kept and a portion is missing. The sample lists about 120,000 clones; 70% to 85% were seen once. The source material was peripheral blood. This clonotype originated in a woman between 70 and 85 years old with acute or convalescent COVID-19.

The CDR3 loop is CSASLPGLRNNQPQHF. Written as DNA, the CDR3 is TGCAGTGCTAGTTTACCAGGGTTAAGGAACAATCAGCCCCAGCATTTT. The V gene is TRBV20-1, the J gene TRBJ1-5; TRBD1 might be the D (5 bases). The CDR3 covers 16 residues. CDR1 and CDR2 from the germline V gene are DFQATT and SNEGSKA (reference sequence). The germline V and J ends were trimmed by 3 bases and 3 bases, with 18 bases remaining between them.